These 8 T cell receptor beta chains originate from one sample sequenced in a study of T-cell reconstitution after alpha-beta-depleted transplantation in children. Construction of the TCRbeta library involved unique molecular identifiers. TCRdb reprocessed the PCR reads with MiXCR, giving one entry per CDR3 protein. The sample records just under 150,000 distinct CDR3 sequences, 8.8% being singletons. This specimen was PBMCs, mostly from graft donor cells, taken 180 days after TCRalphabeta/CD19-depleted stem cell transplant. The source of these receptors is a female patient between 2 and 15 years old who had a stem cell transplant for congenital amegakaryocytic thrombocytopenia, so the T cells may come from the graft donor.

The chain links TRBV30 to TRBJ1-5; no clear D gene. CDR1 and CDR2 from the germline V gene are GTSNPN and SVGIG (reference sequence). This CDR3 region has 14 residues. V lost 0 bases, J lost 4 bases, and 10 bases lay in between. This chain's CDR3 is CAWSVWRRNQPQHF. The DNA for the CDR3 is TGTGCCTGGAGTGTCTGGCGGCGGAATCAGCCCCAGCATTTT.

This clonotype was seen repeatedly, ten times or more. The chain couples TRBV20-1 to TRBJ2-1, with no clear D. CDR3 length equals 13 residues. Germline-derived CDR1 and CDR2 are DFQATT and SNEGSKA (reference sequence). Trimming pared 5 bases from V and 10 bases from J, leaving 18 bases between. CDR3 loop: CSASPPPRPEQFF. In nucleotides, the CDR3 is TGCAGTGCTTCCCCTCCCCCCCGTCCCGAGCAGTTCTTC.

In its sample, this clonotype was seen a few times. The chain couples TRBV30 to TRBJ1-3; no reliable D call. Germline-derived CDR1 and CDR2 are GTSNPN and SVGIG (reference sequence). This CDR3 contains 14 residues. V was trimmed by 4 bases and J by 0 bases, leaving 10 bases between them. The CDR3, as DNA: TGTGCCTGGACGAACGGATACTCTGGAAACACCATATATTTT. Translation: CAWTNGYSGNTIYF.

This clonotype was counted ten times or more. This sequence joins TRBV7-2 and TRBJ2-7, with D unresolved. Germline assignment: CDR1 SGHTA and CDR2 FQGNSA. V lost 1 base, J lost 2 bases, and 6 bases lay in between. The CDR3 extends over 13 amino acids. This CDR3 is CASSLEGPYEQYF. Here the CDR3 DNA reads TGTGCCAGCAGCTTAGAAGGGCCCTACGAGCAGTACTTC.

At least ten counts were recorded for this clonotype. The chain is built from TRBV7-9 and TRBJ2-6; 7 bases line up with TRBD2. The CDR3 is 19 amino acids. Germline V gene sequence: CDR1 SEHNR, CDR2 FQNEAQ (reference sequence). The V gene end was trimmed by 5 bases and the J gene end by 0 bases; junction bases not matched to a gene: 13. DNA for the CDR3: TGTGCCAGCAGCCCGACGGGGGGTGACCTTCGCTCTGGGGCCAACGTCCTGACTTTC. This translates into CASSPTGGDLRSGANVLTF.

The chain employs TRBV12-3 or TRBV12-4 and TRBJ1-1; TRBD1 might be the D (6 bases). The CDR3 consists of 16 residues. Between the trimmed V and J ends, which lost 2 bases and 2 bases, there was a span of 15 bases. Here the CDR3 reads CASSLTYDRFNTEAFF. CDR3 nucleotides: TGTGCCAGCAGTTTAACCTATGACAGGTTTAACACTGAAGCTTTCTTT.

This chain links TRBV5-1 with TRBJ2-6; D is unresolved. The V gene's germline CDR1 is SGHRS and CDR2 YFSETQ. This CDR3 spans 14 amino acids. Trimming stripped 7 bases from V and 6 bases from J, with 14 bases between. CDR3 sequence reads: CASESGSLANVLTF. As DNA, the CDR3 is TGCGCCAGCGAGTCAGGCTCTCTGGCCAACGTCCTGACTTTC.

The chain links TRBV28 to TRBJ1-5; D is ambiguous. V was cut by 4 bases and J by 0 bases, with 16 bases left in between. Per the germline V gene, CDR1 is MDHEN and CDR2 is SYDVKM. The CDR3 is made up of 17 amino acids. CDR3: CASSSLRASYSNQPQHF. In nucleotides, the CDR3 is TGTGCCAGCAGTTCTCTAAGGGCCTCCTATAGCAATCAGCCCCAGCATTTT.